One TCR beta chain is described in this entry. This table comes from immunoSEQ multiplex PCR, and its TCRdb copy is limited to in-frame clones, with some not included. The table lists about 240,000 clones, 88% of them singletons. Germline CDR1 is MNHNS and CDR2 is SASEGT. Trimming cost V 2 bases and J 6 bases; bases outside gene matches: 4. The CDR3 consists of 15 residues. The sample belongs to a study of blood T cell repertoires in COVID-19. Study-level information: Some COVID-19 samples were acute and others convalescent; all came from the United States, Italy and Spain.

The sample consisted of peripheral blood. This TCR was sampled from a woman aged 25 to 39 with acute or convalescent COVID-19. The genes are TRBV6-1 and TRBJ2-3; 11 positions agree with TRBD2. CDR3 sequence reads: CASSELAGGYDTQYF. DNA for the CDR3: TGTGCCAGCAGTGAACTAGCGGGAGGCTATGATACGCAGTATTTT.